A selection of T cell receptor beta chains follows, all from one sample in a study of CD8 T cells in acute hepatitis C reinfection. The protocol was immunoSEQ multiplex PCR, while the TCRdb copy is restricted to in-frame clones and leaves out a portion. The table lists tens of thousands of clones, 80% to 90% of them singletons. Source material: naive CD8+ T cells from PBMCs. The receptors here all came from a young woman who spontaneously cleared hepatitis C infection. The CDR3 runs from the conserved cysteine through the conserved F or W. The order of the fields is V gene, D gene, J gene, CDR3 length, clone size, CDR3 protein, CDR3 DNA. D genes are given only for firm matches. Size is omitted from some rows. Given values are once, few, many or a class for expanded clones.

TRBV27	TRBD2	TRBJ2-1	14	few	CASSLIPTSHEQFF	TGTGCCAGCAGTCTAATTCCGACTAGCCATGAGCAGTTCTTC
TRBV14	TRBD1	TRBJ2-6	15	-	CASSPGQGWANVLTF	TGTGCCAGCAGCCCTGGACAGGGGTGGGCCAACGTCCTGACTTTC
TRBV29-1	-	TRBJ2-2	15	-	CSVEVRDKYTGELFF	TGCAGCGTTGAAGTCCGGGACAAGTACACCGGGGAGCTGTTTTTT
TRBV9	-	TRBJ2-2	14	-	CASWNGINAGELFF	TGTGCCAGCTGGAACGGCATCAACGCCGGGGAGCTGTTTTTT
TRBV7-8	-	TRBJ2-1	13	-	CASSLAWYNEQFF	TGTGCCAGCAGCTTAGCCTGGTACAATGAGCAGTTCTTC
TRBV7-9	TRBD1	TRBJ1-2	14	-	CASSLGQGNYGYTF	TGTGCCAGCAGCTTGGGACAGGGGAACTATGGCTACACCTTC
TRBV9	TRBD1	TRBJ2-4	14	-	CASSPRTGGDIQYF	TGTGCCAGCAGCCCCAGGACAGGGGGCGACATTCAGTACTTC
TRBV27	-	TRBJ1-2	13	-	CASSFGTNYGYTF	TGTGCCAGCAGTTTTGGGACAAACTATGGCTACACCTTC
TRBV2	-	TRBJ2-2	11	-	CASSTTGELFF	TGTGCCAGCAGTACCACCGGGGAGCTGTTTTTT
TRBV12-1	-	TRBJ2-7	17	-	CASSPNVGLAGSYEQYF	TGTGCCAGCAGCCCTAACGTAGGACTAGCGGGCTCCTACGAGCAGTACTTC
TRBV6-5	-	TRBJ2-3	12	-	CASSADTDTQYF	TGTGCCAGCTCTGCAGACACAGATACGCAGTATTTT
TRBV27	-	TRBJ2-7	12	-	CASSLGVGEQYF	TGTGCCAGCAGTTTGGGTGTTGGCGAGCAGTACTTC
TRBV10-2	TRBD1	TRBJ2-1	15	-	CASSEPGQGRNEQFF	TGCGCCAGCAGTGAGCCAGGACAGGGACGCAATGAGCAGTTCTTC
TRBV2	-	TRBJ2-6	17	-	CASDRGALLSGANVLTF	TGTGCCAGCGATCGGGGGGCTCTGCTCTCTGGGGCCAACGTCCTGACTTTC
TRBV10-1	-	TRBJ2-1	14	-	CASSWAPGGNEQFF	TGCGCCAGCTCCTGGGCCCCTGGGGGAAATGAGCAGTTCTTC